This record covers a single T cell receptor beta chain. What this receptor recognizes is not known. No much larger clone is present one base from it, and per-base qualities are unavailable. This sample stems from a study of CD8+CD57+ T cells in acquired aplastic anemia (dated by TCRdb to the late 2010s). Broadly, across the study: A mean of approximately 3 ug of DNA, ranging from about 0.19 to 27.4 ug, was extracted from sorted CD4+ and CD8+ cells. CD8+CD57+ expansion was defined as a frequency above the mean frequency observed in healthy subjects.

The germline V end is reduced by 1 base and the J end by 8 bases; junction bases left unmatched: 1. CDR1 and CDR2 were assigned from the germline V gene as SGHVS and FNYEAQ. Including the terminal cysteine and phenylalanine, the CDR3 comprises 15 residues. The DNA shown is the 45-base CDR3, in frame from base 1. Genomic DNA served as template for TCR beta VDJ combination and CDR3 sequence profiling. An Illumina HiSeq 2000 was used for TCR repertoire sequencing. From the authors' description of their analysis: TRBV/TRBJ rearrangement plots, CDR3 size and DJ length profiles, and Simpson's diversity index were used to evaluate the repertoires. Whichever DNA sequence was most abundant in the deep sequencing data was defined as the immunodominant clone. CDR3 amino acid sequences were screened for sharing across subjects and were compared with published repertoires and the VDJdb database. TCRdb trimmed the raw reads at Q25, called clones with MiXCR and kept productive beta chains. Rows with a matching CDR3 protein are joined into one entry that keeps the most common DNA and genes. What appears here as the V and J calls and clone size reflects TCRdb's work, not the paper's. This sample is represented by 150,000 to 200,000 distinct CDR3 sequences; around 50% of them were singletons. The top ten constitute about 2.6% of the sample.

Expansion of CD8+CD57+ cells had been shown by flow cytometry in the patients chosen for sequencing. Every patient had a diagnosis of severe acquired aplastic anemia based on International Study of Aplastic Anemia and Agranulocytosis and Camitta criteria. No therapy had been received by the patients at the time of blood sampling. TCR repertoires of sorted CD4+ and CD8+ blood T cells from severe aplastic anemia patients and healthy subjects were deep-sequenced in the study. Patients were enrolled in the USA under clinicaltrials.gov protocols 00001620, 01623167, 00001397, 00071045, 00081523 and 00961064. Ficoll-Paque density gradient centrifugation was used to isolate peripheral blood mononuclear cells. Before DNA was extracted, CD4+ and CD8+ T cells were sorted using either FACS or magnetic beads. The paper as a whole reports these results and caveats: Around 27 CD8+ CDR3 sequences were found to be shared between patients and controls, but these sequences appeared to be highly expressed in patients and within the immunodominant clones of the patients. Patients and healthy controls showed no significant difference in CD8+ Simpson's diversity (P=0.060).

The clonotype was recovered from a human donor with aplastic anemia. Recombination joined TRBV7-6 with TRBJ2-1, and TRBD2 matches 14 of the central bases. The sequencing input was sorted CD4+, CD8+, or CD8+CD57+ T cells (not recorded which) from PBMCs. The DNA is TGTGCCAGCAGCTTAGAGGGACTAGCGGGAGATGAGCAGTTCTTC. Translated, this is CASSLEGLAGDEQFF.